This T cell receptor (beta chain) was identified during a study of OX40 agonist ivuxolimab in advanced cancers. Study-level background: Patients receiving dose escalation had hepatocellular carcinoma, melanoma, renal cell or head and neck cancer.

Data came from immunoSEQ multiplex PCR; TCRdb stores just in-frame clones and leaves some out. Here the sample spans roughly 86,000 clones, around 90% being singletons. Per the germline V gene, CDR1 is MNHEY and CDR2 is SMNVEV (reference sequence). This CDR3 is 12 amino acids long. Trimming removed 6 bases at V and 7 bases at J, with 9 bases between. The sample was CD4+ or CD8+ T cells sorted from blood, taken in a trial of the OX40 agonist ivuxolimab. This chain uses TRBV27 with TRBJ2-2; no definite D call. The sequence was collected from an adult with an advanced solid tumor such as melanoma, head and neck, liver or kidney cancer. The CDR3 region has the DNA TGTGCCAGCAGGTCCGGTGTCGGGGAGCTGTTTTTT. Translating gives CASRSGVGELFF.